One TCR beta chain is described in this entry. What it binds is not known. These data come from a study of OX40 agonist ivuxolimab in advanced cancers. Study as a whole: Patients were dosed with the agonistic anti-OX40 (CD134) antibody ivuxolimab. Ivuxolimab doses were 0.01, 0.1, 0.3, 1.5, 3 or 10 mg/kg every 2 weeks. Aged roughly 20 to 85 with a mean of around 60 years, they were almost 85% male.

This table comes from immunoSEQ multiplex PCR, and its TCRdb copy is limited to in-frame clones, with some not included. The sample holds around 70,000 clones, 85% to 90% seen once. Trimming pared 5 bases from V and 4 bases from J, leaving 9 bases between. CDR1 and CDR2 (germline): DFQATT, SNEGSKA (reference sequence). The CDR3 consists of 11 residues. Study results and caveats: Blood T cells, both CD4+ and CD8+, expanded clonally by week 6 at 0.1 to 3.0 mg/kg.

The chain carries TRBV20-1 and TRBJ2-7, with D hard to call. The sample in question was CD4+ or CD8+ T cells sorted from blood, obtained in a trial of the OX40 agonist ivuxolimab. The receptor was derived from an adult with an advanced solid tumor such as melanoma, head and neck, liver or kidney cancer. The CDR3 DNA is TGCAGTGCTTCTTTTTCGTACGAGCAGTACTTC. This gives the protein CSASFSYEQYF.